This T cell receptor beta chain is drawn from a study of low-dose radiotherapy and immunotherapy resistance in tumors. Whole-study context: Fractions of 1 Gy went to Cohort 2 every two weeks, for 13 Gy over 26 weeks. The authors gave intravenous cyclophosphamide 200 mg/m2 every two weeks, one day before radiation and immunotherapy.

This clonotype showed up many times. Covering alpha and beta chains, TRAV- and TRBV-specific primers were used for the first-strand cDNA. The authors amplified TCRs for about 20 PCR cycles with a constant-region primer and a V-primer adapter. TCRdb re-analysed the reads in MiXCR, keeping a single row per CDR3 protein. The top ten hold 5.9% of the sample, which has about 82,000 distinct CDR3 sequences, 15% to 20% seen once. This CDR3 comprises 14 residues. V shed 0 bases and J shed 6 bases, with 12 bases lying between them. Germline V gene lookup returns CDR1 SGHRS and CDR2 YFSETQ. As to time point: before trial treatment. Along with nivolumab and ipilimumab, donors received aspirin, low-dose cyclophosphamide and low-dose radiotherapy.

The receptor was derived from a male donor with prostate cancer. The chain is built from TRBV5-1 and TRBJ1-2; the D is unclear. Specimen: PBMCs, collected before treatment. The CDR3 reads CASSLERGIHGYTF. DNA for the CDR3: TGCGCCAGCAGCTTGGAACGGGGAATCCATGGCTACACCTTC.